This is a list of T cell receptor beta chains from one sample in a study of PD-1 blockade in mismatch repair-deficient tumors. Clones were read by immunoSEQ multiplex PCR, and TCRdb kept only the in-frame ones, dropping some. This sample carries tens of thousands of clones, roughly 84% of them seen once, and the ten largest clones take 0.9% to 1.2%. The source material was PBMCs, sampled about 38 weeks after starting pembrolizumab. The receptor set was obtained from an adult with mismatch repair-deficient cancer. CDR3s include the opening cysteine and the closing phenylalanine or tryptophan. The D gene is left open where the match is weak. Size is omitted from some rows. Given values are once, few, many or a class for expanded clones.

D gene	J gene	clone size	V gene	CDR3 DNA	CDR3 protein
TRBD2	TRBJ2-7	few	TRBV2	TGTGCCAGCAGTCGCCGGACTAGCGGTTACGAGCAGTACTTC	CASSRRTSGYEQYF
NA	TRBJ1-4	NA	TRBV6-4	TGTGCCAGCAGTGAAAGGGGCTTTGAAAAACTGTTTTTT	CASSERGFEKLFF
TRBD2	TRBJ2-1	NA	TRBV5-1	TGCGCCAGCAGCTCCTTAGCGGGAGGGCCCATCCGATCCTACAATGAGCAGTTCTTC	CASSSLAGGPIRSYNEQFF
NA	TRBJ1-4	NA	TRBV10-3	TGTGCGACCAGTCGTCTCGGGGGTGGGGAAAAACTGTTTTTT	CATSRLGGGEKLFF
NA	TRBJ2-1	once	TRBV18	TGTGCCAGCTCACCACGGGCAAGTGGCAATGAGCAGTTCTTC	CASSPRASGNEQFF
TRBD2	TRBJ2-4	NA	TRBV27	TGTGCCAGCAGATCGGGGGGGGCCAAAAACATTCAGTACTTC	CASRSGGAKNIQYF
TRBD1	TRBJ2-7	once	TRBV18	TGTGCCAGCTCCCTCATCCAACAGGGGGCGGGGTACGAGCAGTACTTC	CASSLIQQGAGYEQYF
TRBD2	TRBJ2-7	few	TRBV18	TGTGCCAGCTCGCTCCTCGGGACTAGCGGTCTCGCGAAGGAGCAGTACTTC	CASSLLGTSGLAKEQYF
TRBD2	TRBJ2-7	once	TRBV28	TGTGCCAGCACCCTCCCCGGGACTAGCGATCGGGAGCAGTACTTC	CASTLPGTSDREQYF
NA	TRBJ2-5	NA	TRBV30	TGTGCCTGGGGCTACGGGTTAGAGACCCAGTACTTC	CAWGYGLETQYF
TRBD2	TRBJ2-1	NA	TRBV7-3	TGTGCCAGCAGCCCCGGGACTAACAATGAGCAGTTCTTC	CASSPGTNNEQFF
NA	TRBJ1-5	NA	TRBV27	TGTGCCAGCAGTTTGGTCAGTAATCAGCCCCAGCATTTT	CASSLVSNQPQHF
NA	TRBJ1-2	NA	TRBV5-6	TGTGCCAGCAGCTCCCCCACTGCCAGGGCCGCTAACTATGGCTACACCTTC	CASSSPTARAANYGYTF
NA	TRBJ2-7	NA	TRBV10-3	TGTGCCATCACTGGACTACCTAGCTACGAGCAGTACTTC	CAITGLPSYEQYF
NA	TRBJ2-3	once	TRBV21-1	TGTGCCAGCAGCAAAGCGCTGGCAGGGGTGACAGATACGCAGTATTTT	CASSKALAGVTDTQYF
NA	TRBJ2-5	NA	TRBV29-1	TGCAGCGGCCAACAGGGTGGGGAGACCCAGTACTTC	CSGQQGGETQYF
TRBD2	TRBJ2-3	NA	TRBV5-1	TGCGCCAGCAGCTTAACTAGCGGCATCACAGATACGCAGTATTTT	CASSLTSGITDTQYF
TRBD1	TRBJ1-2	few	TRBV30	TGTGCCTGGACCCCAAGGACTGGGGACGGGACAGGGGATAACTATGGCTACACCTTC	CAWTPRTGDGTGDNYGYTF